What follows are 28 T cell receptor beta chains derived from one specimen sequenced in a study of T cells in Graves' hyperthyroidism and ophthalmopathy. It was RNA transcripts that yielded the amplified TCR beta CDR3 regions. Carried out on the TCR CDR3, a first-round RT-PCR used the HTBI primer set. One entry per CDR3 protein results from TCRdb running MiXCR on the multiplex PCR reads. The sample comprises 500,000 to 600,000 distinct CDR3 sequences, over 45% of which are singletons, and approximately 44% rests with the top ten. Material: peripheral blood or thyroid tissue (not recorded which). The receptor source for this set is an adult woman with Graves' disease, either hyperthyroidism or ophthalmopathy (not recorded which).

The rearrangement joins TRBV29-1 to TRBJ1-1; D might be TRBD1 (6 bases). In germline, CDR1 is SQVTM, CDR2 ANQGSEA. The CDR3 extends over 13 amino acids. Trimming stripped 8 bases from V and 5 bases from J, with 18 bases between. The CDR3, as DNA: TGCAGCCAAGAAGGGGGAGGAGGGACTGAAGCTTTCTTT. Amino acid sequence: CSQEGGGGTEAFF.

This clonotype was picked up a small number of times. The genes are TRBV15 and TRBJ1-1; 8 bases align to TRBD1. Germline CDR1 LNHNV, CDR2 YYDKDF (reference sequence). The CDR3 extends over 17 amino acids. The J segment lost 4 bases and the V segment lost 2 bases, leaving 12 bases of the junction unmatched. CDR3 bases: TGTGCCACCAGCAGACAGGGGGCTCTAGTCGGGGGCACTGAAGCTTTCTTT. It yields the protein CATSRQGALVGGTEAFF.

This CDR3 is CASQRERPANTEAFF. The CDR3 nucleotides are TGTGCCAGTCAGAGAGAACGGCCGGCGAACACTGAAGCTTTCTTT. The chain combines TRBV28 with TRBJ1-1; unclear D gene. Germline CDR1 is MDHEN and CDR2 is SYDVKM. Trimming removed 9 bases at V and 1 base at J, with 18 bases between. The CDR3 length is 15 residues.

The rearrangement joins TRBV20-1 to TRBJ2-5, with TRBD1 matching 8 bases. The CDR3 length is 12 residues. The V gene's germline CDR1 is DFQATT and CDR2 SNEGSKA (reference sequence). The V segment lost 7 bases and the J segment 5 bases; nucleotides outside the gene matches: 6. CDR3 in DNA: TGCAGTGTTATCGACAGGGGTGAGACCCAGTACTTC. Protein sequence: CSVIDRGETQYF.

The chain couples TRBV7-2 to TRBJ2-3, with 10 bases identical to TRBD2. The CDR3 runs 16 residues. V lost 6 bases and J lost 2; bases outside the gene matches: 8. The germline gives CDR1 SGHTA, CDR2 FQGNSA. The CDR3 nucleotides read TGTGCCAGCAGGACGAGACTAGCGGGCCACACAGATACGCAGTATTTT. Encoded protein: CASRTRLAGHTDTQYF.

Ten or more counts support this clonotype. This CDR3 reads CSARFIGQDNSPLHF. DNA for the CDR3: TGCAGTGCTCGATTCATAGGACAAGATAATTCACCCCTCCACTTT. This chain links TRBV20-1 with TRBJ1-6; weak D call: TRBD1 (5 bases). This CDR3 has 15 residues. Germline values: CDR1 DFQATT, CDR2 SNEGSKA (reference sequence). Trimming removed 5 bases from V and 5 bases from J, with 16 bases in between.

The chain uses TRBV20-1 and TRBJ1-4; no reliable D call. The CDR3 loop spans 15 amino acids. Looked up from germline, CDR1 is DFQATT and CDR2 is SNEGSKA (reference sequence). The germline V and J ends were trimmed by 1 base and 6 bases, with 15 bases remaining between them. CDR3 loop: CSARGAGGRYEKLFF. CDR3 bases: TGCAGTGCTAGAGGCGCGGGAGGCCGTTATGAAAAACTGTTTTTT.

Concerning this clonotype: This may stem from a read error, because a much larger clone lies one nucleotide away. The chain carries TRBV2 and TRBJ1-1, with TRBD1 as a possible D gene (5 bases). CDR3 length: 13 residues. The germline gives CDR1 SNHLY, CDR2 FYNNEI. V lost 2 bases to trimming and J lost 1 base, with 5 bases between them. The CDR3 loop is CASSETGNTEAFF. For the CDR3, the DNA is TGTGCCAGCAGTGAAACAGGGAACACTGAAGCTTTCTTT.

This clonotype was seen only a few times. The rearrangement uses TRBV15 and TRBJ2-1; D tentatively reads TRBD1 or TRBD2 (5 bases each). With 0 bases removed from V and 0 bases from J, the gap between germline ends came to 15 bases. This CDR3 comprises 18 residues. Germline-derived CDR1 and CDR2 are LNHNV and YYDKDF (reference sequence). The DNA of the CDR3 is TGTGCCACCAGCAGAGACGGGCGATCGGGGCGCTCCTACAATGAGCAGTTCTTC. Residues: CATSRDGRSGRSYNEQFF.

The chain uses TRBV7-8 and TRBJ1-1; D possibly corresponds to TRBD1 (5 bases). V was pared by 1 base and J by 1 base, with 13 bases between. The CDR3 contains 16 residues. Germline CDR1 and CDR2: SGHVS and FQNEAQ. The CDR3, as DNA: TGTGCCAGCAGCTTAGTGGGGGGAGTAGGGAACACTGAAGCTTTCTTT. Its translation is CASSLVGGVGNTEAFF.

This clonotype was observed a few times. Mismatch with germline at one junction end may stem from a read error. This chain uses TRBV29-1 with TRBJ2-7; possible D gene TRBD1, 6 bases. The CDR3 is 14 residues long. CDR1 is SQVTM, CDR2 ANQGSEA, per germline. CDR3 sequence: CASSLQGALYEQYF. In DNA, the CDR3 is TGTGCCAGCAGTTTACAGGGAGCCCTATACGAGCAGTACTTC.

The table lists this clonotype with many counts. The J gene is TRBJ1-2, the V gene TRBV6-1; D unresolved. V shed 8 bases and J shed 4 bases, with 14 bases lying between them. Germline CDR1 and CDR2: MNHNS and SASEGT. This CDR3 has 13 residues. The CDR3 DNA reads as TGTGCCAGCGAGGAGGGAGTGGTCTATGGCTACACCTTC. The encoded protein is CASEEGVVYGYTF.

The genes are TRBV20-1 and TRBJ1-2; D is perhaps TRBD1 (6 bases). Per germline, CDR1 DFQATT and CDR2 SNEGSKA (reference sequence). The CDR3 runs 14 residues. Between the trimmed V and J ends, which lost 1 base and 4 bases, there was a span of 13 bases. CDR3 DNA: TGCAGTGCTAGAGTGGGTCAGGGGACCTATGGCTACACCTTC. Its translation is CSARVGQGTYGYTF.

The J gene is TRBJ2-7, the V gene TRBV29-1; possibly TRBD1 or TRBD2 for D (6 bases each). The closer fit of TRBJ2-5 to the DNA end suggests the J call may be wrong. Germline V gives CDR1 SQVTM, CDR2 ANQGSEA. The CDR3 loop spans 15 amino acids. The CDR3, as DNA: TGCAGCGCCAGCAGCTTGAAGGGGGGCCAAGAGACCCAGTACTTC. It encodes CSASSLKGGQETQYF.

Many counts were recorded for this clonotype. The rearrangement uses TRBV5-4 and TRBJ2-7, with 8 positions matching TRBD2. The CDR3 runs to 14 residues. The germline V gene has CDR1 SGHNT and CDR2 YYREEE (reference sequence). V trimming: 4 bases; J trimming: 2 bases; junction bases outside the gene matches: 5. This CDR3 reads CASSLRGGPYEQYF. In nucleotides, the CDR3 is TGTGCCAGCAGCCTACGGGGGGGTCCCTACGAGCAGTACTTC. Using reference TRBV5-4 and TRBJ2-7 for the parts outside the CDR3, the full variable domain is ETGVTQSPTHLIKTRGQQVTLRCSSQSGHNTVSWYQQALGQGPQFIFQYYREEENGRGNFPPRFSGLQFPNYSSELNVNALELDDSALYLCASSLRGGPYEQYFGPGTRLTVT.

The V gene is TRBV3-1, the J gene TRBJ1-2, with D uncertain. CDR1 LGHDT and CDR2 YNNKEL come from the germline V gene (reference sequence). CDR3 length: 13 residues. Trimming took 7 bases from V and 0 from J, leaving 9 bases between them. CDR3 coding DNA: TGTGCCAGCACAGGAAGTTCTAACTATGGCTACACCTTC. Translation gives CASTGSSNYGYTF.

This clonotype has at least ten counts. The CDR3 nucleotides are TGTGCCAGCAGCCCCCTAGAGGTTCCCTCCTACGAGCAGTACTTC. Protein product: CASSPLEVPSYEQYF. The chain is built from TRBV7-6 and TRBJ2-7, with D unclear. With 5 bases removed from V and 0 bases from J, the gap between germline ends came to 14 bases. CDR1 SGHVS and CDR2 FNYEAQ come from the germline V gene. CDR3 length equals 15 residues.

In this sample, this clonotype turned up a few times. This chain connects TRBV7-9 to TRBJ1-2; D call uncertain. The CDR3 consists of 14 residues. Trimming left V 8 bases short and J 0 bases short, with 13 bases between. The germline gives CDR1 SEHNR, CDR2 FQNEAQ (reference sequence). The CDR3 bases are TGTGCCAGCGTTGGTCAGAGACCTAACTATGGCTACACCTTC. As protein: CASVGQRPNYGYTF.

This clonotype was counted at least ten times. This chain links TRBV7-9 with TRBJ2-2; TRBD2 agrees at 10 bases. The CDR3 loop spans 16 amino acids. CDR1 and CDR2 from the germline V gene are SEHNR and FQNEAQ (reference sequence). With 5 bases clipped from V and 0 bases from J, the junction kept 3 bases outside the gene matches. CDR3 bases: TGTGCCAGCAGCCATACTAGCGGGGCGAACACCGGGGAGCTGTTTTTT. Translation gives CASSHTSGANTGELFF.

The chain is built from TRBV20-1 and TRBJ2-5; D is unclear. The CDR3 spans 11 residues. V lost 3 bases to trimming and J lost 5 bases, with 7 bases between them. Germline assignment: CDR1 DFQATT and CDR2 SNEGSKA (reference sequence). The CDR3 nucleotides read TGCAGTGCTAGCTACCCGGAGACCCAGTACTTC. It specifies CSASYPETQYF.

Comment on this clonotype: In this CDR3 the conserved last residue, phenylalanine or tryptophan, is missing, so a read error is likely. The DNA is omitted, as the CDR3 cannot be located on it reliably, and the CDR3 follows TCRdb's listing. The J gene is TRBJ2-6, the V gene TRBV19. Both ends counted, the CDR3 spans 8 residues. Germline values: CDR1 LNHDA, CDR2 SQIVND (reference sequence). The CDR3 sequence is CASSPVGD.

This clonotype was detected ten times or more. The chain recombines TRBV7-2 with TRBJ2-2; D is undetermined. The V and J ends lost 2 bases and 4 bases respectively, with 5 bases between them. CDR1 is SGHTA and CDR2 is FQGNSA in the germline V gene. The CDR3 covers 13 residues. CDR3 nucleotides: TGTGCCAGCAGCTTATGGAGCACCGGGGAGCTGTTTTTT. Protein sequence: CASSLWSTGELFF.

This clonotype was detected many times. The gene calls are TRBV20-1 and TRBJ2-7; D is perhaps TRBD1 (6 bases). The V gene's germline CDR1 is DFQATT and CDR2 SNEGSKA (reference sequence). The CDR3 is 13 residues long. Trimming removed 3 bases at V and 3 bases at J, with 12 bases between. The CDR3 here is CSASLGQSYEQYF. CDR3 sequence (DNA): TGCAGTGCTAGTCTCGGACAGAGCTACGAGCAGTACTTC.

This chain connects TRBV29-1 to TRBJ2-7; D might be TRBD1 (6 bases). Deletions cut 8 bases from V and 3 bases from J, with 17 bases between. Germline values: CDR1 SQVTM, CDR2 ANQGSEA. CDR3 length: 13 residues. CDR3 sequence: CSLEAGVNYEQYF. The CDR3 DNA follows: TGCAGCTTGGAGGCAGGGGTAAACTACGAGCAGTACTTC.

The CDR3 reads CAISDWDENTGELFF. For the CDR3, the DNA is TGTGCCATCAGTGACTGGGACGAGAACACCGGGGAGCTGTTTTTT. The chain uses TRBV10-3 and TRBJ2-2; D possibly matches TRBD1 or TRBD2 (5 bases each). The CDR3 covers 15 residues. V lost 3 bases and J 1 base, leaving 9 bases between the germline ends. CDR1 ENHRY and CDR2 SYGVKD come from the germline V gene.

The rearrangement uses TRBV13 and TRBJ2-7; a weak D match, TRBD2 (6 bases). CDR1 is PRHDT, CDR2 FYEKMQ, per germline (reference sequence). Trimming pared 5 bases from V and 5 bases from J, leaving 19 bases between. This CDR3 has 15 residues. DNA for the CDR3: TGTGCCAGCAGCGTAGAACCGGGACTTTCGCACGAGCAGTACTTC. Translating gives CASSVEPGLSHEQYF.

Only one count was recorded for this clonotype. The genes are TRBV20-1 and TRBJ1-6; D possibly corresponds to TRBD1 (6 bases). The V gene lost 3 bases and the J gene lost 9 bases, with 18 bases spanning the gap. The CDR3 loop spans 15 amino acids. Germline V CDR1 and CDR2: DFQATT, SNEGSKA (reference sequence). CDR3 DNA: TGCAGTGCTAGGGGCCCGGGGGCCTACGGTTCACCCCTCCACTTT. Protein: CSARGPGAYGSPLHF.

This sequence joins TRBV6-5 and TRBJ2-7, with 8 nucleotides matching TRBD1. This CDR3 is built from 14 residues. Per the germline V gene, CDR1 is MNHEY and CDR2 is SVGAGI. Trimming removed 5 bases from V and 5 bases from J; junction bases left unmatched: 8. The CDR3 region has the DNA TGTGCCAGCAGTCTTCGGACAGGGCGCAACGAGCAGTACTTC. Amino acid sequence: CASSLRTGRNEQYF.